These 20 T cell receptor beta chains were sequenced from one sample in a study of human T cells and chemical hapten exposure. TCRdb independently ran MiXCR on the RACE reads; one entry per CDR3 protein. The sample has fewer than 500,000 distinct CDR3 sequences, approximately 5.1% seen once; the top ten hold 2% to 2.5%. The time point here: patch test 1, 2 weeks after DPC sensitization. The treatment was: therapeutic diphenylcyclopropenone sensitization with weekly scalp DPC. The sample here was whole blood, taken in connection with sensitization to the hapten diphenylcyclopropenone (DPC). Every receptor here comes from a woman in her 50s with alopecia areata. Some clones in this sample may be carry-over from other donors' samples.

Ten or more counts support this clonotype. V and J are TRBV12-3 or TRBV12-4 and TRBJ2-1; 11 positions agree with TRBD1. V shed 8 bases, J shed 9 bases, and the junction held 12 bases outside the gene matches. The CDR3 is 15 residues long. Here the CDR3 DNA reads TGTGCCAGCGGAGATTCCGGGACAGGGGGGGGTGAGCAGTTCTTC. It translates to CASGDSGTGGGEQFF.

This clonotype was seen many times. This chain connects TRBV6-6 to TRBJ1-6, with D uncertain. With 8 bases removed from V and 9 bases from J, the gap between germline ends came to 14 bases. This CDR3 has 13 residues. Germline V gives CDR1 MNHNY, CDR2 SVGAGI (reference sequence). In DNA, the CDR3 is TGTGCCAGCGCCGGAGGTTACCGTTCACCCCTCCACTTT. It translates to CASAGGYRSPLHF.

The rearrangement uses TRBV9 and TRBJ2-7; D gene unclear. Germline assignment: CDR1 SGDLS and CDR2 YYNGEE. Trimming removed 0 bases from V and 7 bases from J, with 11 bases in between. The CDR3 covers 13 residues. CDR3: CASSVGPNGEQYF. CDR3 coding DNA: TGTGCCAGCAGCGTAGGCCCGAACGGGGAGCAGTACTTC.

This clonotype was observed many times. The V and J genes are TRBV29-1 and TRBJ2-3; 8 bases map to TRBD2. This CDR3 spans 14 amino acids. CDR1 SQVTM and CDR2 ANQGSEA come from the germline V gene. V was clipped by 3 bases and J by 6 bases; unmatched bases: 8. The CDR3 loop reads CSVERTSRRDTQYF. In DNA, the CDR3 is TGCAGCGTTGAGAGGACTAGCAGGCGGGATACGCAGTATTTT.

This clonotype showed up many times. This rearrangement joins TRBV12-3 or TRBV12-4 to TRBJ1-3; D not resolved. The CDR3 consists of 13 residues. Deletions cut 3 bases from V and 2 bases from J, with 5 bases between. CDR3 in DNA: TGTGCCAGCAGTTTGTTAGCTGGAAACACCATATATTTT. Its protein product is CASSLLAGNTIYF.

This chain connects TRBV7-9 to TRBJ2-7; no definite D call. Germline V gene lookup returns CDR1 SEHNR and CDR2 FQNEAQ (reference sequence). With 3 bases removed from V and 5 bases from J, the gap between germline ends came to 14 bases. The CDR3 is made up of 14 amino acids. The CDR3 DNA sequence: TGTGCCAGCAGCTTTGGGGAAACCCCTCACGAGCAGTACTTC. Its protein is CASSFGETPHEQYF. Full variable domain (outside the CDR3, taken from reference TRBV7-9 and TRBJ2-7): DTGVSQNPRHKITKRGQNVTFRCDPISEHNRLYWYRQTLGQGPEFLTYFQNEAQLEKSRLLSDRFSAERPKGSFSTLEIQRTEQGDSAMYLCASSFGETPHEQYFGPGTRLTVT.

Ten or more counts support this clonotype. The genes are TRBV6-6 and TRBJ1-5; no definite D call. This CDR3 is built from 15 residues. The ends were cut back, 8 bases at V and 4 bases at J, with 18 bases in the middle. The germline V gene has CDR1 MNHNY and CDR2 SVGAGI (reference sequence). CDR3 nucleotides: TGTGCCAGCTCCGACGACTCCACGGGGAATCAGCCCCAGCATTTT. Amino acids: CASSDDSTGNQPQHF.

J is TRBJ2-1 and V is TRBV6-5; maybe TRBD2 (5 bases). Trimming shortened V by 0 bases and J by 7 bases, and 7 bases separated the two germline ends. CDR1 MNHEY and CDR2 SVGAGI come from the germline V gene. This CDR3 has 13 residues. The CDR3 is CASSYSEVNEQFF. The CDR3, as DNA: TGTGCCAGCAGTTACTCGGAGGTAAATGAGCAGTTCTTC.

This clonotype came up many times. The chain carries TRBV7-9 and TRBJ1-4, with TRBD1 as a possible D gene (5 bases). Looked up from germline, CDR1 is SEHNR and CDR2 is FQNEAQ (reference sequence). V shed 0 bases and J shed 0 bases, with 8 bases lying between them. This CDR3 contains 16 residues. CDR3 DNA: TGTGCCAGCAGCTTAGCCGGGGGTGCAACTAATGAAAAACTGTTTTTT. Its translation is CASSLAGGATNEKLFF.

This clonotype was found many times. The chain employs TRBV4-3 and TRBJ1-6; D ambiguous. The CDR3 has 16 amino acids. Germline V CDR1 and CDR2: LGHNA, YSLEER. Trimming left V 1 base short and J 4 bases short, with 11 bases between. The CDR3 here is CASSQVRELYNSPLHF. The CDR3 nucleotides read TGCGCCAGCAGCCAAGTACGCGAGCTGTATAATTCACCCCTCCACTTT.

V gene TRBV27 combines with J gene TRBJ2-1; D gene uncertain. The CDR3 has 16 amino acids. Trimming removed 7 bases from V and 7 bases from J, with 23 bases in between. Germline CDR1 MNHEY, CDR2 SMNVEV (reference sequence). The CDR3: CASNIRGVYLGNEQFF. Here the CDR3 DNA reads TGTGCCAGCAACATAAGAGGTGTATACTTGGGGAATGAGCAGTTCTTC.

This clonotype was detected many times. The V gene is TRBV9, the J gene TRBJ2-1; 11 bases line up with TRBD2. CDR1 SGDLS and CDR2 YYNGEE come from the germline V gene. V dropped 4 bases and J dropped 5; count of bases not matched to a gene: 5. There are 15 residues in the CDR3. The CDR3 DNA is TGTGCCAGCAGCCGACTAGCGGGGCTCGACAATGAGCAGTTCTTC. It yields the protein CASSRLAGLDNEQFF.

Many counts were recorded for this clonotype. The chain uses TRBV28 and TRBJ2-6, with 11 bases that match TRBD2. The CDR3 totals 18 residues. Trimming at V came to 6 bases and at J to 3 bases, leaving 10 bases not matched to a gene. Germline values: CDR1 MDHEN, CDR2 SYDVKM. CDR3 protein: CASSGTSGRAIGANVLTF. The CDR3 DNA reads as TGTGCCAGCAGCGGCACTAGCGGGAGAGCTATTGGGGCCAACGTCCTGACTTTC.

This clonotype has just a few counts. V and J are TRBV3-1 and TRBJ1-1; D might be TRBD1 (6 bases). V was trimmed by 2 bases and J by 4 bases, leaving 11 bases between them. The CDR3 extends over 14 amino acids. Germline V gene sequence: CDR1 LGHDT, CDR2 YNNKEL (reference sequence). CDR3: CASSQRGLSTEAFF. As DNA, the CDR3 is TGTGCCAGCAGCCAACGGGGGCTGAGCACTGAAGCTTTCTTT.

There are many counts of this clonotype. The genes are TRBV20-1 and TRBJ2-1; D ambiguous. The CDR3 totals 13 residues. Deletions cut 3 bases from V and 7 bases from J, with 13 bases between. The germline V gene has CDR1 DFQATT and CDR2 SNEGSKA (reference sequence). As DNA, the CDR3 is TGCAGTGCTAGTCCTTACTTCGAAAATGAGCAGTTCTTC. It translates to CSASPYFENEQFF.

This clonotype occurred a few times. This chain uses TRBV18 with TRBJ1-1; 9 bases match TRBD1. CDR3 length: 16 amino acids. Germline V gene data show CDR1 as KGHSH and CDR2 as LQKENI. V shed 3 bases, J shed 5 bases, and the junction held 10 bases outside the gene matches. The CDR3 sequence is CASSPVNGQGRTEAFF. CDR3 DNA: TGTGCCAGCTCACCCGTCAATGGACAGGGGCGGACTGAAGCTTTCTTT.

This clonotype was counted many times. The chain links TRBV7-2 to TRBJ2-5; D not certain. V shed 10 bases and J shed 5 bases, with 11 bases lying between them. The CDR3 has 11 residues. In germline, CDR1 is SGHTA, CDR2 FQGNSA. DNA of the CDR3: TGTGCCACAGCTAACAGCGAGACCCAGTACTTC. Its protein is CATANSETQYF.

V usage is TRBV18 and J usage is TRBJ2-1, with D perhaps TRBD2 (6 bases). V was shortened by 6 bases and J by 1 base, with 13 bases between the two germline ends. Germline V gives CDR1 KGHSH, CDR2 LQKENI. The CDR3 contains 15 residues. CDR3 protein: CASSPTSNSYNEQFF. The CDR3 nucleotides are TGTGCCAGCTCGCCCACTAGCAATTCCTACAATGAGCAGTTCTTC.

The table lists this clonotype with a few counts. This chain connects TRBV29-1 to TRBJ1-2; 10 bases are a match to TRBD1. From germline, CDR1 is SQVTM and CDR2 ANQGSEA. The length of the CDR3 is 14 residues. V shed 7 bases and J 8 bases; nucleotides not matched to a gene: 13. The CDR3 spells CSAKTGTGVGGYTF. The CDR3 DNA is TGCAGCGCTAAAACCGGGACAGGGGTTGGAGGCTACACCTTC. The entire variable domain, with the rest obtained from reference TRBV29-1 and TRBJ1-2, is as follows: SAVISQKPSRDICQRGTSLTIQCQVDSQVTMMFWYRQQPGQSLTLIATANQGSEATYESGFVIDKFPISRPNLTFSTLTVSNMSPEDSSIYLCSAKTGTGVGGYTFGSGTRLTVV.

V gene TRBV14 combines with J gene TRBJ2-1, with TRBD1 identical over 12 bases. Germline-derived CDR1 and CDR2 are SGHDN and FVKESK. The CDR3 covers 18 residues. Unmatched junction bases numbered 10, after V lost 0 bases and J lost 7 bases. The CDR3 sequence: CASSQDSRGQGARNEQFF. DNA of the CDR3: TGTGCCAGCAGCCAAGATAGCCGGGGACAGGGGGCGCGGAATGAGCAGTTCTTC.